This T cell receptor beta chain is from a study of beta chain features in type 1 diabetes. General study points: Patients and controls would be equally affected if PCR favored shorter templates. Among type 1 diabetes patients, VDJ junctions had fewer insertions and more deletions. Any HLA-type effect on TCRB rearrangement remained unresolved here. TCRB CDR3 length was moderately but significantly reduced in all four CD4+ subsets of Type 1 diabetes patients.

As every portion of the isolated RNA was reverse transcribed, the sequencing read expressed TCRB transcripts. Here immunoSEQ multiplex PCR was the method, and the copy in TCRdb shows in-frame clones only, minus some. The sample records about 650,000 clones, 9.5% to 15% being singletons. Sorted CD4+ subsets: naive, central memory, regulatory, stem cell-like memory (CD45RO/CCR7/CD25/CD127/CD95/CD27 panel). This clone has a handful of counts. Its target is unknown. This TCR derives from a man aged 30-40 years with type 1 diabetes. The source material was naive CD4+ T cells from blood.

This CDR3 is CASGTPNTGELFF. The DNA for the CDR3 is TGTGCCAGCGGGACACCTAACACCGGGGAGCTGTTTTTT. The chain employs TRBV2 and TRBJ2-2, with a tentative D call TRBD1 (6 bases). V was shortened by 8 bases and J by 2 bases, with 9 bases between the two germline ends. The CDR3 has 13 amino acids. CDR1 is SNHLY, CDR2 FYNNEI, per germline.